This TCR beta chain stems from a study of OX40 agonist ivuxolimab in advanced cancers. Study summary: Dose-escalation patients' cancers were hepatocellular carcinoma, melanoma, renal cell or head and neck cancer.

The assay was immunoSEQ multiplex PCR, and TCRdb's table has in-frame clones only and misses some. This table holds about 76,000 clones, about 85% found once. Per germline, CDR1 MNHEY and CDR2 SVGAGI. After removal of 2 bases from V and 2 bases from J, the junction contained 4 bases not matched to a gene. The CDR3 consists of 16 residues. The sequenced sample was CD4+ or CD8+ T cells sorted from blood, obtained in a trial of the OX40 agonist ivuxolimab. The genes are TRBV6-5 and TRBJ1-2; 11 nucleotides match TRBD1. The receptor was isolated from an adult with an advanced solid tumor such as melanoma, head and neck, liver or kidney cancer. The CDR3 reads CASSYIGTGGNYGYTF. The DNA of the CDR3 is TGTGCCAGCAGTTACATCGGGACAGGGGGGAACTATGGCTACACCTTC.